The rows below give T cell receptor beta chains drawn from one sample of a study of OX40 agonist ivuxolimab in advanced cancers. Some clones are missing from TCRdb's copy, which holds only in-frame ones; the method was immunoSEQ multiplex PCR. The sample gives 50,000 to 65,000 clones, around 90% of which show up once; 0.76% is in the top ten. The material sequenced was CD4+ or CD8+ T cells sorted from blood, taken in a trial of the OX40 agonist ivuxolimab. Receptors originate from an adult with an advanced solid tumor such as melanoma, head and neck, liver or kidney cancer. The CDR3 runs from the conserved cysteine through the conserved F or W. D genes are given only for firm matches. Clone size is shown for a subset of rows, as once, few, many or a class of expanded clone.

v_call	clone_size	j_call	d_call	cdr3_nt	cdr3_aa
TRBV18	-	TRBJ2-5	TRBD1	TGTGCCAGCTCATCTTCAACAGGGGCATGGGAGACCCAGTACTTC	CASSSSTGAWETQYF
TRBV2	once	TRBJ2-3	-	TGTGCCAGCAGTGACGGCCCCGGAGAGCCAGATACGCAGTATTTT	CASSDGPGEPDTQYF
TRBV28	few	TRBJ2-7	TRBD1	TGTGCCAGCAGTTTACCGGGGATACGGGACAGGGGTTCCGACGAGCAGTACTTC	CASSLPGIRDRGSDEQYF
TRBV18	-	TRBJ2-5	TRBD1	TGTGCCAGCTCACCACGACAGGGGGCGGAGGAGACCCAGTACTTC	CASSPRQGAEETQYF
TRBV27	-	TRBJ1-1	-	TGTGCCAGCAGTAGACAGCCCGGGGGCACTGAAGCTTTCTTT	CASSRQPGGTEAFF
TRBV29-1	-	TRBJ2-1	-	TGCAGCGTTGAACTGGGACAAGGCTCCTACAATGAGCAGTTCTTC	CSVELGQGSYNEQFF
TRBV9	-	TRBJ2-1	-	TGTGCCAGCAGCGTAGACAGTACCTACAATGAGCAGTTCTTC	CASSVDSTYNEQFF
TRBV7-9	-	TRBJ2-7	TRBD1	TGTGCCAGCAGCCCAGGGGGATGGGCTAACGAGCAGTACTTC	CASSPGGWANEQYF
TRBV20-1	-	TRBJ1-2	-	TGCAGTGTCCCCGGTGGAGGGCCCAGCACCTTC	CSVPGGGPSTF
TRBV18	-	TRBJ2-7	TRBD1	TGTGCCAGCTCCTCATCGGACAGGGGTGAGCAGTACTTC	CASSSSDRGEQYF
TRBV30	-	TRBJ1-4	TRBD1	TGTGCCTGGAGCGGCCAGATTGGGACAGCACTGTTTTTT	CAWSGQIGTALFF
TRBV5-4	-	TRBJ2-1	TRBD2	TGTGCCAGCACCCTCAGGCGGGGGGGCTACAATGAGCAGTTCTTC	CASTLRRGGYNEQFF
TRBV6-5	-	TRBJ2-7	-	TGTGCCAGCAGTCAACGGAGGGGAGAGCAGTACTTC	CASSQRRGEQYF
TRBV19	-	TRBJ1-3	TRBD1	TGTGCCAGCAAACAGGGGGGAGCTAGCTCTGGAAACACCATATATTTT	CASKQGGASSGNTIYF
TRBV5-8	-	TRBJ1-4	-	TGTGCCAGCAGCTTTAGAGGTAGTAATGAAAAACTGTTTTTT	CASSFRGSNEKLFF
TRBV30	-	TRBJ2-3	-	TGTGCCTGGAGTGGCTCTTATCAGGGCACGGGGTCGACGCAGTATTTT	CAWSGSYQGTGSTQYF
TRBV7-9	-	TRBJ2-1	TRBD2	TGTGCCAGCAGCTTACAGACTAGCGGGCACAATGAGCAGTTCTTC	CASSLQTSGHNEQFF
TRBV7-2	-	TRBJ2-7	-	TGTGCCAGCAGCCCCCTCGGAGGGAGAGAGCGCGAGCAGTACTTC	CASSPLGGREREQYF
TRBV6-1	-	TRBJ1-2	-	TGTGCCAGCAGCCCAGGGGTACTCGGCTACACCTTC	CASSPGVLGYTF
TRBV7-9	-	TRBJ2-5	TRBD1	TGTGCCAGCAGCTCCTTCAGGGGGAACGGGGAGACCCAGTACTTC	CASSSFRGNGETQYF
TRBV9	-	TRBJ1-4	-	TGTGCCAGCAGCCCAGAGCCAGGCTCAACTTTAGGAAAACTGTTTTTT	CASSPEPGSTLGKLFF
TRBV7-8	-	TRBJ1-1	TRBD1	TGTGCCAGCAGCAAAGCCCGGGACAGAAGACGCTATGAAGCTTTCTTT	CASSKARDRRRYEAFF
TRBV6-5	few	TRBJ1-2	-	TGTGCCAGCAGTCCCCCGGGGGGGTTATACGGCTACACCTTC	CASSPPGGLYGYTF
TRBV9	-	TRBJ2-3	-	TGTGCCAGCAGCCTAGGGGGAGGGGACTTTTATGTTGTAAATACGCAGTATTTT	CASSLGGGDFYVVNTQYF
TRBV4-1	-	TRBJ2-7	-	TGCGCCAGCAGCCTACAGGGCGCCTTGGACGAGCAGTACTTC	CASSLQGALDEQYF
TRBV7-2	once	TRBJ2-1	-	TGTGCCAGCAGCTTAGTGGAAGGTGAGCAGTTCTTC	CASSLVEGEQFF
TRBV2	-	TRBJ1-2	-	TGTGCCAGCAGTGACCAGGGTGGAAACTATGGCTACACCTTC	CASSDQGGNYGYTF
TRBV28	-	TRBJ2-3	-	TGTGTCGTAGGACGGAGTCCCCCAGATACGCAGTATTTT	CVVGRSPPDTQYF
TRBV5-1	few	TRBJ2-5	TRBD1	TGCGCCAGCAGCTCAACAGGGGATAGGGCAGAGACCCAGTACTTC	CASSSTGDRAETQYF
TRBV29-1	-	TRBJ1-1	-	TGCAGCGTTTTAGGGGGGGCAGAGGATGGCACTGAAGCTTTCTTT	CSVLGGAEDGTEAFF
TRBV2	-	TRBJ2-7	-	TGTGCCAGCAGTCGTAGCGGCTACGAGCAGTACTTC	CASSRSGYEQYF
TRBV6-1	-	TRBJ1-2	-	TGTGCCAGCAGTGAAGACAAGTTCGGAGGCTACACCTTC	CASSEDKFGGYTF
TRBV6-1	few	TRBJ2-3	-	TGTGCCAGCAGTGAATTGGGAATGGGTACGCAGTATTTT	CASSELGMGTQYF
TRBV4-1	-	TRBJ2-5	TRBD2	TGCGCCAGCAGCCAAGCCGGAGCGGGGGGTGAGACCCAGTACTTC	CASSQAGAGGETQYF
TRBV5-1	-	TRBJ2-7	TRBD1	TGCGCCAGCAGCCCTGACAGGGCGGGCGAGCAGTACTTC	CASSPDRAGEQYF
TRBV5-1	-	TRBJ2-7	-	TGCGCCAGCAGCTTGCTCCAGGACCTCTACGAGCAGTACTTC	CASSLLQDLYEQYF
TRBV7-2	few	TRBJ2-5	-	TGTGCCAGCAGCTTCGGCGGTAGCCAAGCGGAGACCCAGTACTTC	CASSFGGSQAETQYF
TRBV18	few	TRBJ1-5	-	TGTGCCAGCTCCCCGGAGCCCCAGCATTTT	CASSPEPQHF
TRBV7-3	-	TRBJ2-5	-	TGTGCCAGCAGCTCGGGACGCAATACGGGGACCCAGTACTTC	CASSSGRNTGTQYF
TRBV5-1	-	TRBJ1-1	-	TGCGCCAGCAGCTTGTCGGAGGGGACCGCCACTGAAGCTTTCTTT	CASSLSEGTATEAFF
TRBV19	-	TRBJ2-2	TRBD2	TGTGCCAGTAGTCCTCCTTCGGGGGGAGTAAGAACCGGGGAGCTGTTTTTT	CASSPPSGGVRTGELFF
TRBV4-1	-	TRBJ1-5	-	TGCGCCAGCAGCCGAGGGGGACTGGGCGGTCAGCCCCAGCATTTT	CASSRGGLGGQPQHF
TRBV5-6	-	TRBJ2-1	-	TGTGCCAGCAGCTTTCTAGCGTCCCTCTTC	CASSFLASLF
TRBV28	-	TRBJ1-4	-	TGTGCCAGCAGCCCGACTTCTACAGGGCGAGAAAAACTGTTTTTT	CASSPTSTGREKLFF
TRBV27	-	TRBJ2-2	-	TGTGCCAGCAGTTTTCAGTTAACCGGGGAGCTGTTTTTT	CASSFQLTGELFF
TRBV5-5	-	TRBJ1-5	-	TGTGCCAGCAGCTTGGACGGCAGGGTTTTCTGGCCCCAGCATTTT	CASSLDGRVFWPQHF
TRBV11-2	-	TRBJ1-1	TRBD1	TGTGCCAGCAGCTGGCGACAGGGGGTAATGCCTGAAGCTTTCTTT	CASSWRQGVMPEAFF